A selection of T cell receptor beta chains follows, all from one sample in a study of monozygotic twins with cystic fibrosis. The assay was immunoSEQ multiplex PCR, and TCRdb's table has in-frame clones only and misses some. The table has roughly 32,000 clones, 96% seen once. Material for sequencing was blood. These receptors all stem from a girl aged 2 to 10 with cystic fibrosis. Each CDR3 is given with its conserved first and last residue. A D gene is named only where the DNA matches it firmly. Not every row has a clone size; where given, it reads once, few, many or a size class.

v_gene: TRBV5-4
j_gene: TRBJ1-1
d_gene: .
abundance: once
CDR3nt: TGTGCCAGCAGCTTTTTTTCGGGAGCGAACACTGAAGCTTTCTTT
CDR3aa: CASSFFSGANTEAFF

v_gene: TRBV28
j_gene: TRBJ2-7
d_gene: TRBD2
abundance: .
CDR3nt: TGTGCCAGCAGTTTCTTTTGGGGGGCCGGGACCGGGAGGGGTCAGCAGTACTTC
CDR3aa: CASSFFWGAGTGRGQQYF

v_gene: TRBV30
j_gene: TRBJ1-2
d_gene: .
abundance: .
CDR3nt: TGTGCCTGGAGTGCAACGGGACACCTTTATGGCTACACCTTC
CDR3aa: CAWSATGHLYGYTF

v_gene: TRBV5-8
j_gene: TRBJ2-7
d_gene: .
abundance: .
CDR3nt: TGTGCCAGCAGCCAATTCCTCAGAAACGAGCAGTACTTC
CDR3aa: CASSQFLRNEQYF

v_gene: TRBV25-1
j_gene: TRBJ1-1
d_gene: .
abundance: once
CDR3nt: TGTGCCAGCAGTGACCCCTTTACAGGGAACACTGAAGCTTTCTTT
CDR3aa: CASSDPFTGNTEAFF

v_gene: TRBV10-1
j_gene: TRBJ2-2
d_gene: TRBD2
abundance: .
CDR3nt: TGCGCCAGCAGTGACGGCGGGAGTGGTACCGGGGAGCTGTTTTTT
CDR3aa: CASSDGGSGTGELFF

v_gene: TRBV27
j_gene: TRBJ2-1
d_gene: .
abundance: once
CDR3nt: TGTGCCAGCAGTTTATATATTGGGGTCAACAATGAGCAGTTCTTC
CDR3aa: CASSLYIGVNNEQFF

v_gene: TRBV30
j_gene: TRBJ2-2
d_gene: TRBD1
abundance: .
CDR3nt: TGTGCCTGGAGGACAGGGAACGGACCGAGCACCGGGGAGCTGTTTTTT
CDR3aa: CAWRTGNGPSTGELFF

v_gene: TRBV7-9
j_gene: TRBJ2-2
d_gene: .
abundance: .
CDR3nt: TGTGCCAGCAGAAGAGACGGGGGCTGGGAGCTGTTTTTT
CDR3aa: CASRRDGGWELFF

v_gene: TRBV9
j_gene: TRBJ1-2
d_gene: .
abundance: .
CDR3nt: TGTGCCAGCAGCGTACAAGATCTACAAGGCTACACCTTC
CDR3aa: CASSVQDLQGYTF

v_gene: TRBV6-5
j_gene: TRBJ1-2
d_gene: .
abundance: .
CDR3nt: TGTGCCACCAGAACGGGGGCCCGGTACGGCTACACCTTC
CDR3aa: CATRTGARYGYTF

v_gene: TRBV5-8
j_gene: TRBJ2-4
d_gene: .
abundance: once
CDR3nt: TGTGCCAGCAGCTTGGCCTTAGCCAAAAACATTCAGTACTTC
CDR3aa: CASSLALAKNIQYF

v_gene: TRBV28
j_gene: TRBJ1-3
d_gene: TRBD1
abundance: .
CDR3nt: TGTGCCAGCAGTTTTACCGGGACAGACTTTTACTTCTCTGGAAACACCATATATTTT
CDR3aa: CASSFTGTDFYFSGNTIYF

v_gene: TRBV11-3
j_gene: TRBJ2-5
d_gene: .
abundance: .
CDR3nt: TGTGCCAGCAGCCTGGGCGGGCAAGAGACCCAGTACTTC
CDR3aa: CASSLGGQETQYF

v_gene: TRBV29-1
j_gene: TRBJ1-1
d_gene: TRBD1
abundance: .
CDR3nt: TGCAGCGTTAAGGGACAGGAAAACACTGAAGCTTTCTTT
CDR3aa: CSVKGQENTEAFF

v_gene: TRBV13
j_gene: TRBJ2-3
d_gene: TRBD1
abundance: .
CDR3nt: TGTGCCAGCAGCTTAGGTTGGGACAGCACCACAGATACGCAGTATTTT
CDR3aa: CASSLGWDSTTDTQYF

v_gene: TRBV7-9
j_gene: TRBJ1-1
d_gene: .
abundance: .
CDR3nt: TGTGCCAGCAGCCCCCCTCGGAGCAACACTGAAGCTTTCTTT
CDR3aa: CASSPPRSNTEAFF

v_gene: TRBV9
j_gene: TRBJ2-3
d_gene: .
abundance: .
CDR3nt: TGTGCCAGCGGGTACACATCAACCGGCACAGATACGCAGTATTTT
CDR3aa: CASGYTSTGTDTQYF

v_gene: TRBV7-8
j_gene: TRBJ2-1
d_gene: .
abundance: .
CDR3nt: TGTGCCAGCAGCTTATTTCCGGCAATGCGGCCGGACCAGAAAAGCTCCTACAATGAGCAGTTCTTC
CDR3aa: CASSLFPAMRPDQKSSYNEQFF

v_gene: TRBV19
j_gene: TRBJ1-5
d_gene: .
abundance: .
CDR3nt: TGTGCCAGTAGAAGAACAGGGAATAGCAATCAGCCCCAGCATTTT
CDR3aa: CASRRTGNSNQPQHF

v_gene: TRBV11-2
j_gene: TRBJ1-2
d_gene: .
abundance: .
CDR3nt: TGTGCCAGCAGCCCCGACAGATCAGGGTATGGCTACACCTTC
CDR3aa: CASSPDRSGYGYTF